This record concerns one T cell receptor (beta chain) sequence. TCRdb's table, derived via immunoSEQ multiplex PCR, lists solely in-frame clones and lacks some. The sample holds 10,000 to 15,000 clones, 75% to 85% seen once. The data originate from a study of follicular helper T cells after annual influenza vaccination. Time point described: 2014-2015 season, pre-vaccination. Unmatched junction bases numbered 5, after V lost 3 bases and J lost 4 bases. This CDR3 spans 17 amino acids. Germline V gene lookup returns CDR1 SGHRS and CDR2 YFSETQ. The clonotype originates from an adult who received the influenza vaccine. V usage is TRBV5-1 and J usage is TRBJ2-3, with 16 bases lining up with TRBD2. Material: CXCR5- memory CD4+ T cells sorted from blood, obtained on the day of influenza vaccination. CDR3 nucleotides: TGCGCCAGCAGCTCGGGACTAGCGGGGGGGCAAGCAGATACGCAGTATTTT. It translates to CASSSGLAGGQADTQYF.